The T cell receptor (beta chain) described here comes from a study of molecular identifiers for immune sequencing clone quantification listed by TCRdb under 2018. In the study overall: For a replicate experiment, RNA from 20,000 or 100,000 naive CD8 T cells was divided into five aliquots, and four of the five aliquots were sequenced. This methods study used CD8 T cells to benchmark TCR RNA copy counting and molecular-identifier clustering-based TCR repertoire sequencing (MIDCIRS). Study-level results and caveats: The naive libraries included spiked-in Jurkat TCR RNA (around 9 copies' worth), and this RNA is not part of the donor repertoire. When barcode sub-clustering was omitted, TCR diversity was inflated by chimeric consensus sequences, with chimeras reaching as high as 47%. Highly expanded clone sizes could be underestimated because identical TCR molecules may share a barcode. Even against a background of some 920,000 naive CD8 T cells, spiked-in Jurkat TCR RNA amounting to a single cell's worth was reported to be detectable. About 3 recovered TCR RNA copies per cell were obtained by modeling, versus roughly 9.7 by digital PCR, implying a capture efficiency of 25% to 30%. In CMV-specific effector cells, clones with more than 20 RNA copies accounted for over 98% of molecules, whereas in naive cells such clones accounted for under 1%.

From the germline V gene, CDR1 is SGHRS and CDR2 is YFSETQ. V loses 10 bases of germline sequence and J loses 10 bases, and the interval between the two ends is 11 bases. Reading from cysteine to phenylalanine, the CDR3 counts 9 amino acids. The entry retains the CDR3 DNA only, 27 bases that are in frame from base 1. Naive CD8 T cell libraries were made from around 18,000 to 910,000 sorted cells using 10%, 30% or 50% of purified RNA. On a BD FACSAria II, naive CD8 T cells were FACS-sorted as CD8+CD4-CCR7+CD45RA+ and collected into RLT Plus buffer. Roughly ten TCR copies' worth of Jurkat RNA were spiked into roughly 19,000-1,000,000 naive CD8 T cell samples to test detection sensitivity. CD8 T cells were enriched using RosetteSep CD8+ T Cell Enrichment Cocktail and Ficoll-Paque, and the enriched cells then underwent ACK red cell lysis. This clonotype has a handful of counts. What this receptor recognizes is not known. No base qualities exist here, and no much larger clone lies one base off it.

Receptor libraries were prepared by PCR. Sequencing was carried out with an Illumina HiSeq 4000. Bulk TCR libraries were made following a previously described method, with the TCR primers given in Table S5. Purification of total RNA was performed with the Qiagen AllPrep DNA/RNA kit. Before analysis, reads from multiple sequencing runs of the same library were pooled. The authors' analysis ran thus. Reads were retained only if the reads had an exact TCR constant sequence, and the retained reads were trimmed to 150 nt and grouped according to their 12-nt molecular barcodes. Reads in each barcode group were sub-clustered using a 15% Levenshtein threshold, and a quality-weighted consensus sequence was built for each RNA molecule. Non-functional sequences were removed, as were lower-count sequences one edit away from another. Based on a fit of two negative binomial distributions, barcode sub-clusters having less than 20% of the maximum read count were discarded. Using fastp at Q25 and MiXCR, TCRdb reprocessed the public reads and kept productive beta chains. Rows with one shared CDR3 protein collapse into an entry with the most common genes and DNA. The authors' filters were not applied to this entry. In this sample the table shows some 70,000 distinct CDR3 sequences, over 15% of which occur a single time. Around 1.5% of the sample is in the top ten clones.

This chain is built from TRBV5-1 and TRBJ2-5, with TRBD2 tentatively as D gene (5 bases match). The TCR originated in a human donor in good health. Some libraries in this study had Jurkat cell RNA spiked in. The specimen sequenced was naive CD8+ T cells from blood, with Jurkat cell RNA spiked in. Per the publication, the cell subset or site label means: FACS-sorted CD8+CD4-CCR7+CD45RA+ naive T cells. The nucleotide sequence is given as TGCGCCCCCGATGGAGGCCAGTACTTC. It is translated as CAPDGGQYF.